Listed below are T cell receptor beta chains from one sample, sequenced in a study of blood T cell repertoires in COVID-19. The repertoire was sequenced with immunoSEQ multiplex PCR; TCRdb's copy has only in-frame clones and lacks some. In the table there are about 300,000 clones, 65% to 90% of which are singletons. Sequenced input: peripheral blood. The origin of the receptors is a human donor in a cohort sampled during active COVID-19. Each CDR3 is given with its conserved first and last residue. The D gene is left open where the match is weak. Some rows have no size entry. The others give once, few or many, or a class for an expanded clone.

d_call j_call clone_size v_call cdr3_nt cdr3_aa
. TRBJ2-5 . TRBV12-3/TRBV12-4 TGTGCCAGCAGTTTTAAGCTGGGGGGGACCCAGTACTTC CASSFKLGGTQYF
. TRBJ1-6 . TRBV27 TGTGCCAGCAGGGCCAGCTCCTATAATTCACCCCTCCACTTT CASRASSYNSPLHF
TRBD1 TRBJ2-1 . TRBV6-2/TRBV6-3 TGTGCCAGCAGTTCGACAGGGCCATTGTCCGATGAGCAGTTCTTC CASSSTGPLSDEQFF
TRBD2 TRBJ2-1 . TRBV28 TGTGCCAGCAGTTTACCCGGGACTAGCGGGCGGTTCTTC CASSLPGTSGRFF
. TRBJ2-3 . TRBV27 TGTGCCAGCAGTTTATTAGGGGGGGTCGACGCGGATACGCAGTATTTT CASSLLGGVDADTQYF
. TRBJ1-5 . TRBV7-2 TGTGCCAGCAGCTTATTTGGAGTTGCTGGGCAGCCCCAGCATTTT CASSLFGVAGQPQHF
TRBD1 TRBJ2-3 . TRBV12-5 TGTGCTAGTGGTTTGGGGGGGACAGGGACAGATACGCAGTATTTT CASGLGGTGTDTQYF
TRBD2 TRBJ2-3 . TRBV19 TGTGCCAGTAGTTCGGGCGGGAGTAGGGATACGCAGTATTTT CASSSGGSRDTQYF
. TRBJ2-1 . TRBV7-2 TGTGCCAGCAGGTACGACAGGTACGGGCAGTTCTTC CASRYDRYGQFF
TRBD2 TRBJ2-1 . TRBV3-1/TRBV3-2 TGTGCCAGCAGCCAGGGACTAGCGGACAATGAGCAGTTCTTC CASSQGLADNEQFF
TRBD1 TRBJ2-1 . TRBV27 TGTGCCAGCGGGCGACAGGGGGCGGATGAGCAGTTCTTC CASGRQGADEQFF
. TRBJ1-6 once TRBV5-1 TGCGCCAGCAGCTTGGATCGGGGGGGGAATTCACCCCTCCACTTT CASSLDRGGNSPLHF
TRBD1 TRBJ1-1 . TRBV5-1 TGCGCCAGCAGCCCAGGACAGGGGTTGGGGAACACTGAAGCTTTCTTT CASSPGQGLGNTEAFF
. TRBJ1-1 few TRBV19 TGTGCCAGTAGTTCGGGGGGCACTGAAGCTTTCTTT CASSSGGTEAFF
TRBD1 TRBJ2-3 . TRBV24-1 TGTGCCACCAGTGCTGGGGACAGCACCACAGATACGCAGTATTTT CATSAGDSTTDTQYF
. TRBJ2-2 . TRBV7-9 TGTGCCAGCACCCTATCACAGCAGGGGGAGCTGTTTTTT CASTLSQQGELFF
. TRBJ2-2 . TRBV3-1/TRBV3-2 TGTGCCAGCGGGGCGGCCGGGGAGCTGTTTTTT CASGAAGELFF
. TRBJ2-7 . TRBV29-1 TGCAGCGTTAGCGAAGCGGATACGGGGTACTTC CSVSEADTGYF
. TRBJ1-6 . TRBV21-1 TGTGCCAGCAGCCCGCTAACCTATAATTCACCCCTCCACTTT CASSPLTYNSPLHF
. TRBJ2-3 . TRBV12-5 TGTGCTAGTGGTTTGTCGGGGTCAGATACGCAGTATTTT CASGLSGSDTQYF
TRBD1 TRBJ1-3 few TRBV7-2 TGTGCCAGCAGCTTAGCGGGCAGGGGGAATGGAAACACCATATATTTT CASSLAGRGNGNTIYF
. TRBJ2-5 . TRBV3-1/TRBV3-2 TGTGCCAGCAGCCAGCAGGGCGAAGAGACCCAGTACTTC CASSQQGEETQYF
TRBD2 TRBJ2-4 . TRBV19 TGTGCCAGTAGTAGAGCGGGAGATGACAAAAACATTCAGTACTTC CASSRAGDDKNIQYF
TRBD2 TRBJ2-3 . TRBV5-1 TGCGCCAGCACCTCGGGACTAGCGGGGGATACGCAGTATTTT CASTSGLAGDTQYF
TRBD1 TRBJ2-7 . TRBV10-3 TGTGCCATCAGTAAACAGGGGGCCTCCTACGAGCAGTACTTC CAISKQGASYEQYF
. TRBJ2-5 . TRBV14 TGTGCCAGCAGACGCGGGAACCAGGAGACCCAGTACTTC CASRRGNQETQYF
TRBD1 TRBJ2-1 . TRBV24-1 TGTGCCACCAGTGATTTGACAGGGGGCAATGAGCAGTTCTTC CATSDLTGGNEQFF
. TRBJ1-2 . TRBV30 TGTGCCTGGAGGAACAGGGATTCGGTTAACTATGGCTACACCTTC CAWRNRDSVNYGYTF
TRBD1 TRBJ2-3 . TRBV7-8 TGTGCCAGCAGCGCACCTCCTTGGACAGGGGCCGGCACAGATACGCAGTATTTT CASSAPPWTGAGTDTQYF
. TRBJ2-2 . TRBV5-4 TGTGCCAGCAGCTTGGTGGGACATGACGGGGAGCTGTTTTTT CASSLVGHDGELFF
TRBD1 TRBJ2-3 . TRBV5-5 TGTGCCAGCAGATACCAGGGGGACACAGATACGCAGTATTTT CASRYQGDTDTQYF
. TRBJ2-7 . TRBV6-2/TRBV6-3 TGTGCCAGCAGTTCCGGGATGACCTACGAGCAGTACTTC CASSSGMTYEQYF
. TRBJ2-7 . TRBV11-3 TGTGCCAGCAGCCTAGATTCCGGGGCCTACGAGCAGTACTTC CASSLDSGAYEQYF
. TRBJ2-2 . TRBV15 TGTGCCACCAGCAGATCAGTTGGAGACTTGGAGAACACCGGGGAGCTGTTTTTT CATSRSVGDLENTGELFF
. TRBJ1-5 . TRBV21-1 TGTGCCAGCAGCAAAGAGCCTATACAGGGAACCAATCAGCCCCAGCATTTT CASSKEPIQGTNQPQHF
. TRBJ1-4 . TRBV28 TGTGCCAGCAGTTTATCAGGGTCAAAACTGTTTTTT CASSLSGSKLFF
. TRBJ2-7 . TRBV3-1/TRBV3-2 TGTGCCAGCAGCCAAGTCGGCGGGGTGGCCTCCTACGAGCAGTACTTC CASSQVGGVASYEQYF